A selection of T cell receptor beta chains follows, all from one sample in a study of identical twins. TCRdb called the 5' RACE reads again in MiXCR, with one record for every CDR3 protein. The profile shows roughly 690,000 distinct CDR3 sequences, 21% of them singletons. Separately, the same data were catalogued under a study of T cells expressing NK-cell markers.

The sample consisted of PBMCs. All receptors derive from a woman younger than 35 in good health. Both conserved end residues are part of each CDR3. The order of the fields is clone size, J gene, V gene, D gene, CDR3 protein, CDR3 DNA. The D gene is left open where the match is weak. Part of the rows lack a size; the others show once, few, many or a class for expanded clones.

- | TRBJ2-3 | TRBV20-1 | TRBD1 | CSARDHRGRSTDTQYF | TGCAGTGCTAGAGATCACAGGGGTCGTAGCACAGATACGCAGTATTTT
- | TRBJ2-3 | TRBV20-1 | - | CSARRRPLGTDTQYF | TGCAGTGCAAGGCGGCGGCCTTTAGGGACAGATACGCAGTATTTT
few | TRBJ2-2 | TRBV5-1 | TRBD2 | CASSRGLAGGTGELFF | TGCGCCAGCAGCAGGGGACTAGCGGGAGGGACCGGGGAGCTGTTTTTT
- | TRBJ2-1 | TRBV7-2 | - | CASSSKLILEGF | TGTGCCAGCAGCTCGAAACTTATCCTCGAGGGCTTC
few | TRBJ2-1 | TRBV3-1 | - | CASTNIGEQFF | TGTGCCAGCACCAACATAGGAGAGCAGTTCTTC
- | TRBJ2-5 | TRBV9 | - | CASSVAPTTLETQYF | TGTGCCAGCAGCGTAGCCCCGACAACTTTGGAGACCCAGTACTTC
few | TRBJ1-1 | TRBV20-1 | - | CSARWGSTEAFF | TGCAGTGCTAGATGGGGGAGCACTGAAGCTTTCTTT
- | TRBJ2-7 | TRBV30 | - | CAWSPQVWGEQYF | TGTGCCTGGAGTCCCCAAGTATGGGGAGAGCAGTACTTC
- | TRBJ2-7 | TRBV9 | - | CASSDTGSHEQYF | TGTGCCAGCAGCGACACAGGGTCCCACGAGCAGTACTTC
few | TRBJ2-2 | TRBV20-1 | TRBD1 | CSAGQGIRGELFF | TGCAGTGCTGGACAGGGGATCCGCGGGGAGCTGTTTTTT
- | TRBJ2-6 | TRBV29-1 | - | CSVLGSPYSGANVLTF | TGCAGCGTCCTTGGCAGTCCATACTCTGGGGCCAACGTCCTGACTTTC
- | TRBJ2-5 | TRBV15 | - | CATSRARAAETQYF | TGTGCCACCAGCAGAGCCCGGGCTGCGGAGACCCAGTACTTC
few | TRBJ2-2 | TRBV29-1 | - | CSVEEGPTGELFF | TGCAGCGTTGAAGAGGGTCCCACCGGGGAGCTGTTTTTT
- | TRBJ2-2 | TRBV10-3 | TRBD2 | CAITESGANTGELFF | TGTGCCATCACCGAAAGCGGGGCCAACACCGGGGAGCTGTTTTTT
few | TRBJ2-3 | TRBV15 | - | CATSRPFSGDTQYF | TGTGCCACCAGCAGACCATTCAGCGGGGATACGCAGTATTTT
- | TRBJ2-7 | TRBV5-1 | - | CARGRPSSYEQYF | TGCGCCAGAGGACGGCCGAGCTCCTACGAGCAGTACTTC
- | TRBJ2-7 | TRBV27 | TRBD1 | CASSRWSQGGGEQYF | TGTGCCAGCAGCCGTTGGTCACAGGGGGGAGGCGAGCAGTACTTC
- | TRBJ2-5 | TRBV7-9 | TRBD2 | CASSSPPRAGAQETQYF | TGTGCCAGCAGCTCACCCCCAAGAGCGGGAGCCCAAGAGACCCAGTACTTC
few | TRBJ2-2 | TRBV7-9 | - | CASSSSVTGPNTGELFF | TGTGCCAGCAGCTCAAGTGTCACGGGACCGAACACCGGGGAGCTGTTTTTT
many | TRBJ2-5 | TRBV12-3/TRBV12-4 | - | CASSLTETQYF | TGTGCCAGCAGTTTAACAGAGACCCAGTACTTC
- | TRBJ2-7 | TRBV5-1 | - | CASSLGGSPPYEQYF | TGCGCCAGCAGCTTGGGCGGATCCCCTCCCTACGAGCAGTACTTC
many | TRBJ1-2 | TRBV20-1 | TRBD1 | CSATDRVWGYTF | TGCAGTGCGACCGACAGGGTCTGGGGCTACACCTTC
- | TRBJ1-5 | TRBV11-2 | TRBD1 | CASSSGQGATGSPQHF | TGTGCCAGCAGCTCGGGACAGGGGGCGACCGGATCCCCCCAGCATTTT
- | TRBJ1-1 | TRBV19 | - | CASSIPAGNTEAFF | TGTGCCAGTAGTATTCCGGCTGGGAACACTGAAGCTTTCTTT
few | TRBJ2-7 | TRBV12-3/TRBV12-4 | TRBD2 | CASWDPGTSSYEQYF | TGTGCCAGCTGGGATCCCGGGACTAGCTCCTACGAGCAGTACTTC
few | TRBJ2-2 | TRBV12-3/TRBV12-4 | - | CASSPSSNTGELFF | TGTGCCAGCAGCCCTAGTAGTAACACCGGGGAGCTGTTTTTT
few | TRBJ2-2 | TRBV20-1 | - | CSAAPFTGELFF | TGCAGTGCTGCCCCATTTACCGGGGAGCTGTTTTTT
- | TRBJ1-2 | TRBV20-1 | - | CSARVASGYTF | TGCAGTGCTAGGGTGGCGAGTGGCTACACCTTC
- | TRBJ1-3 | TRBV20-1 | - | CSARGRGGDGNTIYF | TGCAGTGCTAGAGGCCGGGGCGGGGATGGAAACACCATATATTTT
few | TRBJ2-3 | TRBV7-9 | TRBD2 | CATTSGATDTQYF | TGTGCCACCACTAGCGGGGCTACAGATACGCAGTATTTT
- | TRBJ2-2 | TRBV29-1 | - | CSVELARTGELFF | TGCAGCGTTGAACTAGCTAGGACCGGGGAGCTGTTTTTT
- | TRBJ2-3 | TRBV5-1 | TRBD2 | CASSWSSGARTDTQYF | TGCGCCAGCAGCTGGTCTAGCGGAGCCAGGACAGATACGCAGTATTTT